This note documents a single T cell receptor (beta chain) sequence. Its antigen is unidentified. The record originates from a study of T cell responses to AZD1222 COVID-19 vaccine. Findings and limits, study-wide: Seropositivity was recorded at baseline in only a handful of AZD1222 recipients.

The CDR3 totals 15 residues. The germline CDR1 and CDR2 sequences are SEHNR and FQNEAQ (reference sequence). V dropped 4 bases and J dropped 6; count of bases not matched to a gene: 9. Libraries were prepared by immunoSEQ multiplex PCR; TCRdb keeps only in-frame clonotypes and omits some of them. The table lists over 110,000 clones, roughly 92% of them singletons. The sequences come from peripheral blood, collected on day 0 of AZD1222 vaccination. This clonotype was obtained from an adult in good health. The chain couples TRBV7-9 to TRBJ2-7; 10 bases are shared with TRBD1. The CDR3 here is CASSSLGQGDSEQYF. CDR3 in DNA: TGTGCCAGCAGCTCCCTAGGACAGGGGGACAGCGAGCAGTACTTC.